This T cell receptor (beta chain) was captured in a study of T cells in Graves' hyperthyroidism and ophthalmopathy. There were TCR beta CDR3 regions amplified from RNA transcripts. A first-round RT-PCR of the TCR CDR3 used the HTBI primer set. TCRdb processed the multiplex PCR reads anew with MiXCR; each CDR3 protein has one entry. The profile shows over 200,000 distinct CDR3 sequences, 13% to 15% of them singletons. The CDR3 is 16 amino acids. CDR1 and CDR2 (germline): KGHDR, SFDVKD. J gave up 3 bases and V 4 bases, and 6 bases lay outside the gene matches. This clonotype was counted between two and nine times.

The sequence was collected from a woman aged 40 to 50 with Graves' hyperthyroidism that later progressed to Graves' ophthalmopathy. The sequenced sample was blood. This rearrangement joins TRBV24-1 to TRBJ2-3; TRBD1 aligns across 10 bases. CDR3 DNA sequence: TGTGCCACCAGTGACACCGGGACAGGGGTAACAGATACGCAGTATTTT. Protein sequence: CATSDTGTGVTDTQYF.